Presented here are 29 T cell receptor beta chains from one specimen sequenced in a study of shared clonotypes between healthy human individuals. Profiled with immunoSEQ multiplex PCR; TCRdb holds only in-frame clones, not every one. The sample carries 2 million to 2.5 million clones, 85% to 95% recorded once. The sequenced material came from naive CD4+ T cells from PBMCs. Subset specified: CD45RA+ positively selected. Receptor source: a man in his late teens or twenties in good health. Some clones in this sample may be carry-over from other donors' samples.

A few counts support this clone. The sample contains more than one DNA sequence encoding this CDR3. This chain connects TRBV7-3 to TRBJ1-2; 7 bases agree with TRBD1. This CDR3 comprises 13 residues. Germline V gene data show CDR1 as SGHTA and CDR2 as FQGTGA. V shed 5 bases and J 3 bases; nucleotides not matched to a gene: 3. This CDR3 reads CASSLGQDYGYTF. The CDR3 nucleotides read TGTGCCAGCAGCCTTGGACAGGACTATGGCTACACCTTC.

The chain has TRBV29-1 and TRBJ2-2; no firm D call. From germline, CDR1 is SQVTM and CDR2 ANQGSEA. The CDR3 loop spans 11 amino acids. V was clipped by 6 bases and J by 6 bases, with 8 bases between them. CDR3 residues: CSVIQAGELFF. CDR3 coding DNA: TGCAGCGTCATACAAGCCGGGGAGCTGTTTTTT.

This CDR3 reads CASSLDPTGDTEAFF. The CDR3 DNA follows: TGCGCCAGCAGCTTGGACCCAACAGGGGACACTGAAGCTTTCTTT. This chain uses TRBV5-1 with TRBJ1-1; TRBD1 matches 7 bases. The germline V gene has CDR1 SGHRS and CDR2 YFSETQ. The J segment lost 3 bases and the V segment lost 0 bases, leaving 5 bases of the junction unmatched. This CDR3 is built from 15 residues.

This clone came up a few times. This chain joins TRBV7-2 and TRBJ2-7; 9 nucleotides agree with TRBD1. The CDR3 sequence is 14 residues long. The germline V gene has CDR1 SGHTA and CDR2 FQGNSA. V lost 4 bases and J lost 2; bases outside the gene matches: 3. The CDR3 spells CASSSWTGAYEQYF. The DNA of the CDR3 is TGTGCCAGCAGCTCCTGGACAGGGGCCTACGAGCAGTACTTC.

This chain joins TRBV29-1 and TRBJ2-7, with TRBD1 identical over 8 bases. This CDR3 is built from 13 residues. V shed 4 bases, J shed 2 bases, and the junction held 4 bases outside the gene matches. CDR1 is SQVTM and CDR2 is ANQGSEA in the germline V gene. The CDR3 loop is CSVAPDRAYEQYF. CDR3 in DNA: TGCAGCGTTGCTCCGGACAGGGCCTACGAGCAGTACTTC.

In DNA form, the CDR3 reads TGCAGCGTTGGGGCGGGGGCCCGCGAGCAGTACTTC. It translates to CSVGAGAREQYF. The chain uses TRBV29-1 and TRBJ2-7, with a weak D call TRBD2 (7 bases). Germline CDR1 and CDR2: SQVTM and ANQGSEA. The CDR3 covers 12 residues. Trimming removed 4 bases from V and 6 bases from J, with 13 bases in between.

The chain recombines TRBV9 with TRBJ2-2, with a possible D match to TRBD1 (6 bases). The CDR3 sequence is 16 residues long. Per the germline V gene, CDR1 is SGDLS and CDR2 is YYNGEE. V was shortened by 1 base and J by 7 bases, with 17 bases between the two germline ends. CDR3 residues: CASSVMDSQGSGELFF. CDR3 DNA sequence: TGTGCCAGCAGCGTAATGGACAGTCAGGGCAGCGGGGAGCTGTTTTTT. The full variable domain, rest sourced from reference TRBV9 and TRBJ2-2, is DSGVTQTPKHLITATGQRVTLRCSPRSGDLSVYWYQQSLDQGLQFLIQYYNGEERAKGNILERFSAQQFPDLHSELNLSSLELGDSALYFCASSVMDSQGSGELFFGEGSRLTVL.

The genes are TRBV9 and TRBJ1-1; TRBD1 is a possible D gene (6 bases). Germline lookup yields CDR1 SGDLS and CDR2 YYNGEE. The length of the CDR3 is 15 residues. The V end lost 1 base, the J end lost 0 bases, and 10 bases lay between the germline ends. In DNA, the CDR3 is TGTGCCAGCAGCGTAATGGACAGATTGAACACTGAAGCTTTCTTT. As protein: CASSVMDRLNTEAFF.

The chain employs TRBV4-1 and TRBJ2-3, with 10 bases fitting TRBD2. The CDR3 sequence is 17 residues long. The ends lost 1 base at V and 2 bases at J; junction bases unmatched: 6. The germline CDR1 and CDR2 sequences are MGHRA and YSYEKL. DNA for the CDR3: TGCGCCAGCAGCCAAGTAGCCAGCGGGAGGGCCACAGATACGCAGTATTTT. It encodes CASSQVASGRATDTQYF.

A few counts support this clone. The identical CDR3 is also encoded by other nucleotide sequences in the sample. The rearrangement uses TRBV6-1 and TRBJ1-2; 7 bases are a match to TRBD1. This CDR3 comprises 13 residues. Germline CDR1 reads MNHNS; CDR2 reads SASEGT. V gave up 3 bases and J gave up 2 bases; unmatched junction bases: 0. This CDR3 reads CASSEDRNYGYTF. Here the CDR3 DNA reads TGTGCCAGCAGTGAGGACAGGAACTATGGCTACACCTTC.

This clone came up a few times. The chain couples TRBV30 to TRBJ1-1; possibly TRBD1 for D (5 bases). V was cut by 4 bases and J by 11 bases, with 17 bases left in between. This CDR3 spans 12 amino acids. The V gene's germline CDR1 is GTSNPN and CDR2 SVGIG (reference sequence). In DNA, the CDR3 is TGTGCCTGGACTTACTTGGGGGTGGCGGCTTTCTTT. Protein sequence: CAWTYLGVAAFF.

This clone appeared once. The V and J genes are TRBV6-5 and TRBJ2-1, with TRBD1 matching 7 bases. V was clipped by 0 bases and J by 6 bases; unmatched bases: 8. Germline loops: CDR1 MNHEY, CDR2 SVGAGI. There are 16 residues in the CDR3. The DNA for the CDR3 is TGTGCCAGCAGTTACTCGTTGGGCAGGGGGATCAATGAGCAGTTCTTC. Amino acids: CASSYSLGRGINEQFF.

This chain joins TRBV28 and TRBJ1-5; 9 bases match TRBD1. The CDR3 sequence is 14 residues long. The V gene's germline CDR1 is MDHEN and CDR2 SYDVKM. V gave up 5 bases and J gave up 4 bases; unmatched junction bases: 3. The CDR3 nucleotides are TGTGCCAGCAGTGCGGGACAGGGAAATCAGCCCCAGCATTTT. It yields the protein CASSAGQGNQPQHF.

V is TRBV27 and J is TRBJ2-3; D perhaps matches TRBD2 (5 bases). Germline V CDR1 and CDR2: MNHEY, SMNVEV (reference sequence). This CDR3 spans 15 amino acids. The V end lost 6 bases, the J end lost 0 bases, and 13 bases lay between the germline ends. The CDR3 is CASRADGYSTDTQYF. The CDR3 nucleotides read TGTGCCAGCAGAGCGGACGGTTATAGCACAGATACGCAGTATTTT.

This chain links TRBV7-8 with TRBJ2-2; the D gene is possibly TRBD2 (5 bases). V was shortened by 2 bases and J by 5 bases, with 12 bases between the two germline ends. This CDR3 comprises 15 residues. Germline-derived CDR1 and CDR2 are SGHVS and FQNEAQ. CDR3 bases: TGTGCCAGCAGCTTACGTGAGACTATAACCGGGGAGCTGTTTTTT. This gives the protein CASSLRETITGELFF.

Concerning this clone: At one end, the junction sequence differs from germline, possibly due to a read error. The J gene is TRBJ1-5, the V gene TRBV6-1, with 9 bases identical to TRBD1. There are 14 residues in the CDR3. Per germline, CDR1 MNHNS and CDR2 SASEGT. The CDR3 sequence is CASTEQGAGQPQHF. The CDR3 nucleotides read TGTGCCAGCACTGAACAGGGGGCAGGCCAGCCCCAGCATTTT.

This clone was seen once. The rearrangement joins TRBV9 to TRBJ1-3; D gene unclear. The CDR3 spans 14 residues. Trimming stripped 3 bases from V and 0 bases from J, with 7 bases between. CDR1 and CDR2 from the germline V gene are SGDLS and YYNGEE. The CDR3 DNA follows: TGTGCCAGCAGCGGGACGATCTCTGGAAACACCATATATTTT. Its translation: CASSGTISGNTIYF.

The V gene is TRBV5-1, the J gene TRBJ2-3; the D gene is possibly TRBD1 (7 bases). The ends were cut back, 6 bases at V and 2 bases at J, with 19 bases in the middle. Per the germline V gene, CDR1 is SGHRS and CDR2 is YFSETQ. This CDR3 contains 16 residues. The CDR3 coding sequence is TGCGCCAGCACCCCCAGGGGGGTGGGGGACACAGATACGCAGTATTTT. Residues: CASTPRGVGDTDTQYF.

V usage is TRBV15 and J usage is TRBJ2-7; D is unclear. The CDR3 is 13 residues long. Germline lookup yields CDR1 LNHNV and CDR2 YYDKDF (reference sequence). V lost 5 bases to trimming and J lost 3 bases, with 11 bases between them. The CDR3 is CATSLGRDYEQYF. As DNA, the CDR3 is TGTGCCACCAGCCTCGGACGAGACTACGAGCAGTACTTC. The full variable domain, with the rest looked up from reference TRBV15 and TRBJ2-7, is DAMVIQNPRYQVTQFGKPVTLSCSQTLNHNVMYWYQQKSSQAPKLLFHYYDKDFNNEADTPDNFQSRRPNTSFCFLDIRSPGLGDTAMYLCATSLGRDYEQYFGPGTRLTVT.

This clone was seen once. The rearrangement joins TRBV19 to TRBJ1-5; D is ambiguous. With 6 bases removed from V and 7 bases from J, the gap between germline ends came to 22 bases. This CDR3 has 16 residues. Germline CDR1 is LNHDA and CDR2 is SQIVND (reference sequence). Here the CDR3 reads CASRRPKMIVTQPQHF. Here the CDR3 DNA reads TGTGCCAGTAGGAGGCCAAAAATGATAGTAACCCAGCCCCAGCATTTT. The full variable domain, its missing parts supplied by reference TRBV19 and TRBJ1-5, is DGGITQSPKYLFRKEGQNVTLSCEQNLNHDAMYWYRQDPGQGLRLIYYSQIVNDFQKGDIAEGYSVSREKKESFPLTVTSAQKNPTAFYLCASRRPKMIVTQPQHFGDGTRLSIL.

V and J are TRBV5-1 and TRBJ1-2, with D maybe TRBD1 (6 bases). Germline V gene sequence: CDR1 SGHRS, CDR2 YFSETQ. Trimming removed 4 bases from V and 7 bases from J, with 11 bases in between. The length of the CDR3 is 12 residues. The CDR3 coding sequence is TGCGCCAGCAGCATAGGGGGAGGTGGCTACACCTTC. It encodes CASSIGGGGYTF.

V gene TRBV7-9 combines with J gene TRBJ1-4; 10 bases agree with TRBD1. This CDR3 has 14 amino acids. Trimming took 4 bases from V and 7 from J; bases not matched to a gene: 3. The germline V gene encodes CDR1 SEHNR and CDR2 FQNEAQ (reference sequence). The CDR3 sequence is CASSSDRGREKLFF. CDR3 in DNA: TGTGCCAGCAGCTCCGACAGGGGGCGTGAAAAACTGTTTTTT.

This chain links TRBV5-1 with TRBJ2-1, with D perhaps being TRBD1 or TRBD2 (5 bases each). Deletions cut 2 bases from V and 5 bases from J, with 11 bases between. The CDR3 extends over 14 amino acids. CDR1 and CDR2 from the germline V gene are SGHRS and YFSETQ. Here the CDR3 reads CASSLSGTDNEQFF. DNA for the CDR3: TGCGCCAGCAGCTTATCAGGGACCGACAATGAGCAGTTCTTC.

The chain employs TRBV6-5 and TRBJ2-1; 14 nucleotides align to TRBD2. The junction had 3 bases not matched to a gene; V was cut back by 4 bases and J by 7 bases. Per the germline V gene, CDR1 is MNHEY and CDR2 is SVGAGI. The CDR3 is 15 amino acids. The CDR3 DNA reads as TGTGCCAGCAGTTTGACTAGCGGGAGGGTTAATGAGCAGTTCTTC. Protein product: CASSLTSGRVNEQFF.

In this sample, this clone turned up once. This sequence joins TRBV19 and TRBJ1-1; D gene unclear. Per the germline V gene, CDR1 is LNHDA and CDR2 is SQIVND (reference sequence). The CDR3 length is 13 residues. V dropped 7 bases and J dropped 14 bases, with 23 bases sitting between them. CDR3 residues: CASTHAVGFGLFF. The CDR3 nucleotides are TGTGCCAGTACCCACGCGGTAGGGTTTGGTTTGTTCTTT.

This clone appeared once. The chain couples TRBV6-5 to TRBJ2-6, with D uncertain. The V end was cut by 3 bases, the J end by 4 bases, with 13 bases between. Germline assignment: CDR1 MNHEY and CDR2 SVGAGI. The CDR3 contains 16 residues. The CDR3 DNA is TGTGCCAGCAGTTATGACGGCGCGGCAGGGGCCAACGTCCTGACTTTC. Translation gives CASSYDGAAGANVLTF.

V and J are TRBV7-2 and TRBJ1-5; a weak D match, TRBD1 (5 bases). There are 14 residues in the CDR3. V was clipped by 3 bases and J by 7 bases, with 13 bases between them. The germline V gene has CDR1 SGHTA and CDR2 FQGNSA. CDR3 residues: CASSLGDLGQPQHF. The CDR3 bases are TGTGCCAGCAGCTTGGGGGATTTAGGGCAGCCCCAGCATTTT.

The chain is built from TRBV5-1 and TRBJ2-6; possibly TRBD1 for D (6 bases). The CDR3 is 16 residues long. The germline V gene has CDR1 SGHRS and CDR2 YFSETQ. Trimming took 4 bases from V and 1 from J, leaving 12 bases between them. CDR3 sequence reads: CASSLAGESGANVLTF. CDR3 coding DNA: TGCGCCAGCAGCCTGGCAGGGGAGTCTGGGGCCAACGTCCTGACTTTC.

V gene TRBV21-1 combines with J gene TRBJ2-5; the D call TRBD2 from the table was never checked on the DNA. TRBV21-1 has pseudogene status. This CDR3 is 13 amino acids long. CDR3 region: CASSKDGRGTQYF. DNA of the CDR3: TGTGCCAGCAGCAAAGATGGGAGGGGGACCCAGTACTTC.